A selection of T cell receptor beta chains follows, all from one sample in a study of molecular identifiers for immune sequencing clone quantification. MiXCR, run by TCRdb on the PCR reads, gives a single entry per CDR3 protein. The table lists 250,000 to 350,000 distinct CDR3 sequences, over 20% of them singletons. Sequenced sample: naive CD8+ T cells from blood, with Jurkat cell RNA spiked in. Source of these receptors: a human donor in good health. Some libraries in this study had Jurkat cell RNA spiked in. Both conserved end residues are part of each CDR3. A row's size may be missing; if present it is once, few, many or a size class.

clone_size j_call v_call cdr3_aa
many TRBJ1-1 TRBV29-1 CSVEGQGVGTEAFF
many TRBJ2-2 TRBV20-1 CSAAPANTGELFF
many TRBJ2-3 TRBV5-5 CASSLVVAGSTDTQYF
many TRBJ2-3 TRBV9 CASQGDNTQYF
many TRBJ2-2 TRBV9 CASSPEYTGELFF
many TRBJ2-3 TRBV29-1 CSVESNPDTQYF
many TRBJ1-5 TRBV27 CASSNRGGNQPQHF
many TRBJ2-1 TRBV5-5 CASSLDLDRTYNEQFF
. TRBJ2-7 TRBV12-3/TRBV12-4 CASSRTGGVYEQYF
. TRBJ2-6 TRBV4-3 CASSQGRRSRSNSGANVLTF
many TRBJ1-1 TRBV7-9 CASSQPGQGSAFF
many TRBJ2-1 TRBV9 CASSPTTGTQYNEQFF
. TRBJ1-5 TRBV10-2 CASPPYRGRRNQPQHF
many TRBJ1-5 TRBV6-2/TRBV6-3 CASSQVRTGRNQPQHF
. . TRBV7-6 CASSLEVTDTQHF
. TRBJ2-3 TRBV12-3/TRBV12-4 CASRTSGSGTDTQYF
many TRBJ2-5 TRBV28 CASKPRGGGKTQYF
. TRBJ2-3 TRBV7-6 CASSGRVEGEGTDTQYF
few TRBJ2-7 TRBV5-6 CASSLDSYGSSYEQYF
many TRBJ2-7 TRBV14 CASSQGDSYEQYF
few TRBJ2-5 TRBV14 CASSQDRWGVRETQYF
few TRBJ2-7 TRBV20-1 CSAEPGLRNREQYF
many TRBJ2-7 TRBV7-2 CASSLGTSGFGEQYF
few TRBJ2-3 TRBV24-1 CATSDGVSTDTQYF